Below are 28 T cell receptor beta chains sequenced from a single sample in a study of identical twins. A single record per CDR3 protein comes from TCRdb applying MiXCR to the 5' RACE reads. Of approximately 500,000 distinct CDR3 sequences in the sample, 24% are singletons; the top ten hold about 2.7%. These data also formed part of another study, on T cells expressing NK-cell markers.

Sequencing was done on a sample of CD4+ T cells sorted from blood. All receptors come from a woman younger than 35 in good health.

This clonotype was detected only once. The chain uses TRBV11-3 and TRBJ2-7; TRBD2 might be the D (5 bases). Trimming stripped 4 bases from V and 7 bases from J, with 14 bases between. From germline, CDR1 is SGHNT and CDR2 YENEEA. The CDR3 consists of 13 residues. CDR3 sequence: CASSSSSGLEQYF. CDR3 nucleotide sequence: TGTGCCAGCAGCTCAAGCTCCGGACTTGAGCAGTACTTC. Drawing the rest from reference TRBV11-3 and TRBJ2-7, the complete variable domain is EAGVVQSPRYKIIEKKQPVAFWCNPISGHNTLYWYLQNLGQGPELLIRYENEEAVDDSQLPKDRFSAERLKGVDSTLKIQPAELGDSAVYLCASSSSSGLEQYFGPGTRLTVT.

The table lists this clonotype with a few counts. This chain links TRBV5-1 with TRBJ2-2, with 7 positions matching TRBD1. The CDR3 is made up of 16 amino acids. The germline CDR1 and CDR2 sequences are SGHRS and YFSETQ. J gave up 1 base and V 4 bases, and 7 bases lay outside the gene matches. CDR3 in amino acids: CASSTHRGRNTGELFF. The CDR3 nucleotides are TGCGCCAGCAGCACCCACAGGGGCCGGAACACCGGGGAGCTGTTTTTT.

The V and J genes are TRBV20-1 and TRBJ2-7, with 8 bases fitting TRBD2. J lost 2 bases, V lost 6 bases, and 9 bases had no gene match. The germline V gene encodes CDR1 DFQATT and CDR2 SNEGSKA (reference sequence). The CDR3 contains 14 residues. The CDR3 coding sequence is TGCAGTGCCCGCTGGACTAGCTCGCCCTACGAGCAGTACTTC. It is translated as CSARWTSSPYEQYF.

The chain couples TRBV20-1 to TRBJ2-3, with D hard to call. Trimming removed 2 bases at V and 1 base at J, with 13 bases between. Germline V gene lookup returns CDR1 DFQATT and CDR2 SNEGSKA (reference sequence). The CDR3 covers 15 residues. Here the CDR3 DNA reads TGCAGTGCTAGACGACGCGCCGGCCGCACAGATACGCAGTATTTT. Its protein product is CSARRRAGRTDTQYF.

The sample holds a few counts of this clonotype. CDR3 DNA sequence: TGTGCCAGCAGTTACTATAGCGGGGGCGCCGCCGGAACCCAGTACTTC. Translated: CASSYYSGGAAGTQYF. This chain links TRBV6-5 with TRBJ2-5, with 9 bases aligning to TRBD2. Germline CDR1 and CDR2: MNHEY and SVGAGI. The CDR3 is 16 residues long. J lost 8 bases, V lost 1 base, and 11 bases had no gene match.

V is TRBV10-3 and J is TRBJ2-7; no definite D call. Germline CDR1 ENHRY, CDR2 SYGVKD. The CDR3 sequence is 11 residues long. The ends were cut back, 3 bases at V and 3 bases at J, with 3 bases in the middle. CDR3 sequence: CAISEDYEQYF. In DNA form, the CDR3 reads TGTGCCATCAGTGAAGACTACGAGCAGTACTTC.

The chain is built from TRBV21-1 and TRBJ2-4; the table's D gene call, TRBD1, was not cross checked with the DNA. TRBV21-1 is reported as a pseudogene. This CDR3 region has 15 residues. CDR3 bases: TGTGCCAGCAGCACCCAACGACAGGGGTATGGCATTCAGTACTTC. This gives the protein CASSTQRQGYGIQYF.

This clonotype was counted only a few times. The chain employs TRBV9 and TRBJ1-1, with D perhaps TRBD1 (5 bases). This CDR3 comprises 15 residues. Germline CDR1 is SGDLS and CDR2 is YYNGEE. The V end was cut by 0 bases, the J end by 4 bases, with 13 bases between. The CDR3 nucleotides are TGTGCCAGCAGCGTAGACGGGCAGGGAGGCACTGAAGCTTTCTTT. Translating gives CASSVDGQGGTEAFF.

The gene calls are TRBV12-3 or TRBV12-4 and TRBJ2-7; 8 bases match TRBD2. After removal of 3 bases from V and 4 bases from J, the junction contained 8 bases not matched to a gene. This CDR3 contains 15 residues. The CDR3 nucleotides are TGTGCCAGCAGTTTTCTAAGCGGGAGTGCGTACGAGCAGTACTTC. It encodes CASSFLSGSAYEQYF.

This clonotype was detected only a few times. The rearrangement links TRBV27 to TRBJ2-5, with 7 nucleotides matching TRBD2. V shed 2 bases and J 9 bases; nucleotides not matched to a gene: 12. The CDR3 loop spans 15 amino acids. Per germline, CDR1 MNHEY and CDR2 SMNVEV (reference sequence). The CDR3 sequence: CASSLKGPRGVAQYF. The CDR3 DNA sequence: TGTGCCAGCAGTTTAAAGGGCCCACGGGGGGTAGCCCAGTACTTC.

This chain joins TRBV18 and TRBJ2-3, with a possible D match to TRBD1 (5 bases). V was pared by 6 bases and J by 2 bases, with 12 bases between. Germline CDR1 and CDR2: KGHSH and LQKENI. The CDR3 length is 14 residues. This chain's CDR3 is CASSRTHTTDTQYF. The CDR3 DNA follows: TGTGCCAGCTCTCGGACACATACCACAGATACGCAGTATTTT.

This clonotype has a handful of counts. CDR3 amino acids: CASSFQANYEQYF. The CDR3 DNA reads as TGTGCCAGCAGTTTTCAGGCGAACTACGAGCAGTACTTC. The chain uses TRBV12-3 or TRBV12-4 and TRBJ2-7; D gene ambiguous. CDR3 size: 13 residues. The V and J ends lost 3 bases and 3 bases respectively, with 9 bases between them.

CDR3 sequence (DNA): TGTGCCAGCAGTTACGGGACAGGGGACCCCTACGAGCAGTACTTC. This encodes CASSYGTGDPYEQYF. J is TRBJ2-7 and V is TRBV6-5, with 10 bases matching TRBD1. This CDR3 is 15 amino acids long. The V and J ends lost 2 bases and 2 bases, in that order; junction bases with no gene match: 3. Germline V gives CDR1 MNHEY, CDR2 SVGAGI.

In its sample, this clonotype was seen once. Mismatch with germline at one junction end may stem from a read error. The V gene is TRBV5-5, the J gene TRBJ2-4; possibly TRBD1 for D (6 bases). Germline assignment: CDR1 SGHKS and CDR2 YYEKEE (reference sequence). The CDR3 is 11 amino acids. The CDR3 DNA reads as TGTGCCAGCAGTTTGGGACATCCCCAGTACTTC. Its translation: CASSLGHPQYF.

Only a few counts were recorded for this clonotype. The rearrangement joins TRBV20-1 to TRBJ1-3; D uncertain. The CDR3 length is 14 residues. Germline lookup yields CDR1 DFQATT and CDR2 SNEGSKA (reference sequence). V was pared by 2 bases and J by 9 bases, with 17 bases between. The CDR3 bases are TGCAGTGCTAGACGCTTGAGAGGGAGATCCACCATATATTTT. Amino acid sequence: CSARRLRGRSTIYF.

This clonotype was detected ten times or more. This chain uses TRBV11-2 with TRBJ2-7; a weak D match, TRBD1 (5 bases). This CDR3 comprises 15 residues. V dropped 2 bases and J dropped 7 bases, with 18 bases sitting between them. Germline V gives CDR1 SGHAT, CDR2 FQNNGV. The CDR3 DNA sequence: TGTGCCAGCAGCTTATGGCAGGCTGGGGCCGGGGAGCAGTACTTC. Translating it yields CASSLWQAGAGEQYF.

Only a few counts were recorded for this clonotype. This chain connects TRBV20-1 to TRBJ2-1; D gene unclear. Germline loops: CDR1 DFQATT, CDR2 SNEGSKA (reference sequence). V was cut by 5 bases and J by 7 bases, with 12 bases left in between. The length of the CDR3 is 12 residues. The CDR3 loop reads CSAALGLNEQFF. As DNA, the CDR3 is TGCAGTGCTGCCCTCGGATTAAATGAGCAGTTCTTC.

The chain couples TRBV12-3 or TRBV12-4 to TRBJ1-1; 10 bases are a match to TRBD1. V lost 6 bases and J lost 5; bases outside the gene matches: 3. This CDR3 has 13 residues. DNA for the CDR3: TGTGCCAGCAGGAGACAGGGGGCAACTGAAGCTTTCTTT. It yields the protein CASRRQGATEAFF.

The rearrangement links TRBV14 to TRBJ2-1; maybe TRBD2 (6 bases). The germline V and J ends were trimmed by 3 bases and 6 bases, with 24 bases remaining between them. CDR1 and CDR2 from the germline V gene are SGHDN and FVKESK. This CDR3 is built from 18 residues. The CDR3 bases are TGTGCCAGCAGCCATAAGAATCGTCGGGACTGGAGTTTCAATGAGCAGTTCTTC. It specifies CASSHKNRRDWSFNEQFF.

The CDR3 coding sequence is TGCGCCAGCAGCTTCAACCCGGGGGCGCGAGAGACCCAGTACTTC. Translating gives CASSFNPGARETQYF. The chain couples TRBV5-1 to TRBJ2-5; D is possibly TRBD1 or TRBD2 (6 bases each). V dropped 2 bases and J dropped 4 bases, with 15 bases sitting between them. The CDR3 length is 15 residues. Germline V CDR1 and CDR2: SGHRS, YFSETQ.

The chain uses TRBV6-4 and TRBJ2-2; D possibly corresponds to TRBD2 (5 bases). Trimming took off 0 bases at V and 2 bases at J, with 7 bases between the two ends. The CDR3 has 15 residues. Per germline, CDR1 MRHNA and CDR2 SNTAGT. DNA of the CDR3: TGTGCCAGCAGTGACTCGTCTAGCAACACCGGGGAGCTGTTTTTT. Encoded protein: CASSDSSSNTGELFF.

The chain links TRBV12-3 or TRBV12-4 to TRBJ2-7; no definite D call. The CDR3 is 14 residues long. V lost 3 bases, J lost 0 bases, and 9 bases lay in between. The CDR3 sequence: CASSLVRYSYEQYF. The CDR3 nucleotides are TGTGCCAGCAGTTTGGTACGCTACTCCTACGAGCAGTACTTC.

A remark on this clonotype: One junction end does not reproduce the germline sequence, and a read error may be involved. The chain recombines TRBV20-1 with TRBJ2-7, with TRBD2 identical over 10 bases. The CDR3 is 14 amino acids. Germline loops: CDR1 DFQATT, CDR2 SNEGSKA (reference sequence). CDR3 region: CSARGGLAAYEQYF. The CDR3 DNA is TGCAGTGCAAGAGGTGGACTAGCGGCCTACGAGCAGTACTTC.

This chain's CDR3 is CASSIGSGANTGELFF. DNA of the CDR3: TGTGCCAGCTCAATTGGTAGCGGGGCCAACACCGGGGAGCTGTTTTTT. The chain employs TRBV7-2 and TRBJ2-2, with 8 nucleotides matching TRBD2. The CDR3 consists of 16 residues. After removal of 8 bases from V and 2 bases from J, the junction contained 10 bases not matched to a gene. Germline assignment: CDR1 SGHTA and CDR2 FQGNSA.

This chain connects TRBV25-1 to TRBJ1-1; D may be TRBD1 (6 bases). Trimming cost V 3 bases and J 4 bases, with 12 bases left between them. The CDR3 length is 14 residues. The germline V gene encodes CDR1 MGHDK and CDR2 SYGVNS. CDR3 sequence: CASSEVGGRTEAFF. In DNA form, the CDR3 reads TGTGCCAGCAGTGAGGTGGGGGGCCGCACTGAAGCTTTCTTT.

This clonotype was seen more than once but under ten times. The chain couples TRBV11-3 to TRBJ2-7; D not resolved. V lost 0 bases and J lost 4, with 7 bases in between. This CDR3 spans 13 amino acids. The V gene's germline CDR1 is SGHNT and CDR2 YENEEA. CDR3 DNA sequence: TGTGCCAGCAGCTTAGATTTTCGGTACGAGCAGTACTTC. Protein: CASSLDFRYEQYF.

The chain recombines TRBV10-3 with TRBJ2-3, with TRBD2 matching over 7 bases. V lost 3 bases to trimming and J lost 1 base; unmatched junction nucleotides: 10. CDR1 is ENHRY, CDR2 SYGVKD, per germline. This CDR3 spans 17 amino acids. DNA of the CDR3: TGTGCCATCAGTGAATTCGTTAGCGGGCGGCGCACAGATACGCAGTATTTT. It translates to CAISEFVSGRRTDTQYF.

In this sample, this clonotype turned up once. The V call is TRBV20-1, the J call TRBJ2-7; 7 bases fit TRBD1. J lost 2 bases, V lost 1 base, and 5 bases had no gene match. Germline V gene lookup returns CDR1 DFQATT and CDR2 SNEGSKA (reference sequence). The CDR3 contains 14 residues. CDR3 region: CSARVSTGTYEQYF. CDR3 in DNA: TGCAGTGCTAGAGTTTCGACAGGGACCTACGAGCAGTACTTC.